Shown below are 26 T cell receptor beta chains from a single sample sequenced in a study of T cell changes during pregnancy in multiple sclerosis. The assay was immunoSEQ multiplex PCR, and TCRdb's table has in-frame clones only and misses some. This sample has 45,000 to 55,000 clones, with 90% to 95% found just once. This material consisted of CD8+ T cells from peripheral blood mononuclear cells, taken before pregnancy. The receptors were sampled from a female donor with multiple sclerosis, enrolled in a pregnancy study.

The DNA for the CDR3 is TGTGCCAGCAGTGACCCTGGACACTGGAACACTGAAGCTTTCTTT. Protein sequence: CASSDPGHWNTEAFF. This chain connects TRBV6-1 to TRBJ1-1; possible D gene TRBD1, 5 bases. The germline V gene encodes CDR1 MNHNS and CDR2 SASEGT. The CDR3 runs to 15 residues. Trimming shortened V by 3 bases and J by 1 base, and 12 bases separated the two germline ends.

This clone was counted a single time. The V call is TRBV5-6, the J call TRBJ1-4, with TRBD1 matching 8 bases. The CDR3 consists of 14 residues. Losses at the gene ends were 0 bases for V and 5 bases for J; bases not matched to a gene: 0. Germline V gene lookup returns CDR1 SGHDT and CDR2 YYEEEE. The CDR3 sequence: CASSLDRGNEKLFF. The CDR3 nucleotides are TGTGCCAGCAGCTTGGACAGGGGGAATGAAAAACTGTTTTTT.

The chain is built from TRBV21-1 and TRBJ2-2; the table's D call of TRBD2 was not tested on the DNA. TRBV21-1 is designated a pseudogene. This CDR3 is 16 amino acids long. In DNA form, the CDR3 reads TGTGCCAGCAGCAAAAGGACTAGCGACGTCTCCGGGGAGCTGTTTTTT. It translates to CASSKRTSDVSGELFF.

The rearrangement uses TRBV6-1 and TRBJ2-5; D may be TRBD2 (6 bases). Between the trimmed V and J ends, which lost 7 bases and 1 base, there was a span of 16 bases. This CDR3 comprises 15 residues. CDR1 MNHNS and CDR2 SASEGT come from the germline V gene. This CDR3 is CASIAVGDFQETQYF. Here the CDR3 DNA reads TGTGCCAGCATCGCCGTAGGGGACTTCCAAGAGACCCAGTACTTC.

The genes are TRBV30 and TRBJ1-4; 7 bases match TRBD1. V lost 1 base and J lost 8; bases outside the gene matches: 13. The CDR3 contains 16 residues. The germline V gene has CDR1 GTSNPN and CDR2 SVGIG (reference sequence). The CDR3 region has the DNA TGTGCCTGGAGTGGTCGGTCGAGGGGGCACTGGGAAAAACTGTTTTTT. Translated: CAWSGRSRGHWEKLFF.

The CDR3 is CASSWGGYEQYF. The CDR3 DNA follows: TGTGCCAGCAGCTGGGGGGGATACGAGCAGTACTTC. The chain combines TRBV11-2 with TRBJ2-7; 7 nucleotides line up with TRBD2. The CDR3 is 12 residues long. From germline, CDR1 is SGHAT and CDR2 FQNNGV. The J segment lost 4 bases and the V segment lost 4 bases, leaving 1 base of the junction unmatched.

The J gene is TRBJ2-2, the V gene TRBV11-2; 10 bases line up with TRBD2. The V gene's germline CDR1 is SGHAT and CDR2 FQNNGV. Germline trimming cut 0 bases from V and 7 bases from J; bases unmatched to any gene: 11. The CDR3 contains 18 residues. The DNA of the CDR3 is TGTGCCAGCAGCTTAGAGCGGCTAGCGGGAGTAGTTAACGGGGAGCTGTTTTTT. Translated: CASSLERLAGVVNGELFF.

This clone was found once. This sequence joins TRBV5-4 and TRBJ2-3; D possibly corresponds to TRBD2 (5 bases). The CDR3 consists of 16 residues. Between the trimmed V and J ends, which lost 0 bases and 0 bases, there was a span of 11 bases. The germline CDR1 and CDR2 sequences are SGHNT and YYREEE (reference sequence). CDR3 sequence reads: CASSLEGEASTDTQYF. The CDR3 DNA reads TGTGCCAGCAGCTTGGAGGGAGAAGCTAGCACAGATACGCAGTATTTT.

The chain joins TRBV27 to TRBJ2-3; a possible D gene is TRBD1 (5 bases). Looked up from germline, CDR1 is MNHEY and CDR2 is SMNVEV (reference sequence). The CDR3 length is 15 residues. The V end lost 6 bases, the J end lost 2 bases, and 15 bases lay between the germline ends. DNA for the CDR3: TGTGCCAGCAGCCCCAGGGCCCGCTCCACAGATACGCAGTATTTT. Its protein product is CASSPRARSTDTQYF.

The genes are TRBV21-1 and TRBJ2-7; TRBD2 is the table's D call, not checked against the DNA. TRBV21-1 is noted as a pseudogene. The CDR3 has 19 amino acids. The CDR3: CASSTYRTSGKTNSYEQYF. CDR3 DNA: TGTGCCAGCAGCACTTACCGGACTAGCGGGAAAACTAACTCCTACGAGCAGTACTTC.

The chain employs TRBV29-1 and TRBJ2-2, with 7 nucleotides matching TRBD2. The V gene's germline CDR1 is SQVTM and CDR2 ANQGSEA. The trim removed 6 bases at V and 0 bases at J, leaving 13 bases unmatched. This CDR3 contains 17 residues. CDR3 region: CSVALRAGLANTGELFF. The CDR3 nucleotides are TGCAGCGTCGCGCTGAGAGCGGGACTCGCGAACACCGGGGAGCTGTTTTTT.

This chain connects TRBV4-3 to TRBJ1-2, with 9 bases that match TRBD1. This CDR3 has 18 amino acids. V lost 1 base and J lost 8; bases outside the gene matches: 17. The germline V gene has CDR1 LGHNA and CDR2 YSLEER. CDR3 sequence reads: CASSQGSRTGAIRRGYTF. DNA of the CDR3: TGCGCCAGCAGCCAAGGATCAAGGACAGGGGCGATCAGGAGGGGCTACACCTTC.

V is TRBV2 and J is TRBJ1-2, with 7 bases aligning to TRBD1. Germline lookup yields CDR1 SNHLY and CDR2 FYNNEI. The CDR3 has 13 amino acids. J lost 4 bases, V lost 10 bases, and 9 bases had no gene match. Here the CDR3 reads CATRQGPIYGYTF. In DNA, the CDR3 is TGTGCCACTCGACAGGGCCCAATCTATGGCTACACCTTC.

The V gene is TRBV6-1, the J gene TRBJ1-1, with D hard to call. Germline V gene lookup returns CDR1 MNHNS and CDR2 SASEGT. Deletions cut 7 bases from V and 3 bases from J, with 15 bases between. The CDR3 has 14 amino acids. The DNA of the CDR3 is TGTGCCAGCATCCGCCTTCCTGAGGACACTGAAGCTTTCTTT. Translating gives CASIRLPEDTEAFF.

The chain uses TRBV2 and TRBJ1-2; D possibly corresponds to TRBD1 (5 bases). The CDR3 runs to 15 residues. From germline, CDR1 is SNHLY and CDR2 FYNNEI. V was pared by 2 bases and J by 8 bases, with 18 bases between. The CDR3 DNA reads as TGTGCCAGCAGTGAATCAGGCAGCCAGGGTAACGGCTACACCTTC. The encoded protein is CASSESGSQGNGYTF.

This chain connects TRBV12-1 to TRBJ2-6; the table's D gene call, TRBD1, was not cross checked with the DNA. TRBV12-1 has pseudogene status. The CDR3 totals 16 residues. CDR3 residues: CASSFSQGGGANVLTF. The DNA for the CDR3 is TGTGCCAGCAGCTTTTCCCAGGGCGGCGGGGCCAACGTCCTGACTTTC.

V usage is TRBV30 and J usage is TRBJ2-1, with a tentative D call TRBD2 (6 bases). Trimming pared 3 bases from V and 0 bases from J, leaving 6 bases between. The germline CDR1 and CDR2 sequences are GTSNPN and SVGIG (reference sequence). The CDR3 runs 13 residues. CDR3 amino acids: CAWSGSSYNEQFF. The DNA for the CDR3 is TGTGCCTGGAGCGGGAGCTCCTACAATGAGCAGTTCTTC.

V is TRBV5-1 and J is TRBJ2-7, with a weak D call TRBD1 (6 bases). Trimming cost V 7 bases and J 3 bases, with 14 bases left between them. The germline V gene encodes CDR1 SGHRS and CDR2 YFSETQ. This CDR3 has 13 amino acids. The CDR3 sequence: CASSPGHLYEQYF. Here the CDR3 DNA reads TGCGCCAGCTCACCGGGACACCTCTACGAGCAGTACTTC. Looking up the rest from reference TRBV5-1 and TRBJ2-7 gives the full variable domain: KAGVTQTPRYLIKTRGQQVTLSCSPISGHRSVSWYQQTPGQGLQFLFEYFSETQRNKGNFPGRFSGRQFSNSRSEMNVSTLELGDSALYLCASSPGHLYEQYFGPGTRLTVT.

The chain has TRBV21-1 and TRBJ1-3; the table's TRBD1 call for D was not verified on the DNA. TRBV21-1 is deemed a pseudogene. This CDR3 is 14 amino acids long. The CDR3 region is CASRRQGSGNTIYF. For the CDR3, the DNA is TGTGCCAGCAGAAGACAGGGCTCTGGAAACACCATATATTTT.

The rearrangement joins TRBV7-9 to TRBJ1-5, with no clear D. V gave up 4 bases and J gave up 8 bases, with 18 bases separating them. Germline CDR1 and CDR2: SEHNR and FQNEAQ (reference sequence). The CDR3 loop spans 15 amino acids. CDR3 nucleotides: TGTGCCAGCAGCTCGCTAGGGTCGGGAATTGAGCCCCAGCATTTT. Translation: CASSSLGSGIEPQHF.

The rearrangement uses TRBV15 and TRBJ1-2, with D unclear. V lost 5 bases, J lost 6 bases, and 19 bases lay in between. The CDR3 runs to 15 residues. Germline V gives CDR1 LNHNV, CDR2 YYDKDF (reference sequence). The chain's CDR3 is CATSPQREVSDGYTF. CDR3 DNA sequence: TGTGCCACCAGCCCCCAACGAGAGGTCTCAGATGGCTACACCTTC.

CDR3 coding DNA: TGCGCCAGCAGCCGACAGGGCCAGAACACTGAAGCTTTCTTT. Translating gives CASSRQGQNTEAFF. J is TRBJ1-1 and V is TRBV5-1; 7 bases map to TRBD1. Looked up from germline, CDR1 is SGHRS and CDR2 is YFSETQ. CDR3 length: 14 amino acids. Trimming at V came to 4 bases and at J to 1 base, leaving 4 bases not matched to a gene. The complete variable domain, with remaining parts taken from reference TRBV5-1 and TRBJ1-1, reads KAGVTQTPRYLIKTRGQQVTLSCSPISGHRSVSWYQQTPGQGLQFLFEYFSETQRNKGNFPGRFSGRQFSNSRSEMNVSTLELGDSALYLCASSRQGQNTEAFFGQGTRLTVV.

The chain joins TRBV5-1 to TRBJ2-1, with a possible D match to TRBD2 (5 bases). V was pared by 0 bases and J by 3 bases, with 13 bases between. In germline, CDR1 is SGHRS, CDR2 YFSETQ. The CDR3 spans 16 residues. Here the CDR3 DNA reads TGCGCCAGCAGCTTGGGCGCGGGTGTAATCTACAATGAGCAGTTCTTC. It is translated as CASSLGAGVIYNEQFF.

The CDR3 DNA sequence: TGTGCCAGCAGCGGTTACAGGGGAGGCTACACCTTC. Translated, it gives CASSGYRGGYTF. The chain uses TRBV9 and TRBJ1-2; TRBD1 aligns across 7 bases. Germline assignment: CDR1 SGDLS and CDR2 YYNGEE. CDR3 size: 12 residues. V was clipped by 3 bases and J by 8 bases; unmatched bases: 4.

In its sample, this clone was seen once. Additional DNA sequences in this sample encode the identical CDR3. V and J are TRBV6-5 and TRBJ2-7; D may be TRBD1 (5 bases). CDR1 and CDR2 from the germline V gene are MNHEY and SVGAGI. This CDR3 region has 14 residues. V gave up 2 bases and J gave up 2 bases, with 10 bases separating them. The CDR3 DNA follows: TGTGCCAGCAGTTACGGTCAGGGCCCCTACGAGCAGTACTTC. Its protein is CASSYGQGPYEQYF.

The chain is built from TRBV25-1 and TRBJ1-1, with unresolved D. Between the trimmed V and J ends, which lost 4 bases and 7 bases, there was a span of 10 bases. The CDR3 contains 12 residues. CDR1 MGHDK and CDR2 SYGVNS come from the germline V gene. The CDR3 sequence is CASSVRVGEAFF. The DNA of the CDR3 is TGTGCCAGCAGTGTTCGGGTCGGTGAAGCTTTCTTT. Variable domain in full (rest from reference TRBV25-1 and TRBJ1-1): EADIYQTPRYLVIGTGKKITLECSQTMGHDKMYWYQQDPGMELHLIHYSYGVNSTEKGDLSSESTVSRIRTEHFPLTLESARPSHTSQYLCASSVRVGEAFFGQGTRLTVV.